One sample yielded the 28 T cell receptor beta chains listed below, sequenced in a study of identical twins. TCRdb reprocessed the 5' RACE reads with MiXCR, giving one entry per CDR3 protein. The data show some 300,000 distinct CDR3 sequences, 12% seen once. These records were also assigned to another study, of yellow fever vaccine responses in identical twins.

Sequenced: CD8+ T cells sorted from blood. The receptor source for this set is a woman aged 18-29 years in good health.

J is TRBJ2-7 and V is TRBV28; 9 bases align to TRBD2. This CDR3 contains 15 residues. Germline V CDR1 and CDR2: MDHEN, SYDVKM. Losses at the gene ends were 2 bases for V and 2 bases for J; bases not matched to a gene: 4. The CDR3 DNA sequence: TGTGCCAGCAGTTTAATTAGCGGGAGTACCTACGAGCAGTACTTC. It translates to CASSLISGSTYEQYF.

The chain links TRBV27 to TRBJ1-1, with 9 positions matching TRBD1. CDR1 MNHEY and CDR2 SMNVEV come from the germline V gene (reference sequence). The J segment lost 9 bases and the V segment lost 3 bases, leaving 8 bases of the junction unmatched. The CDR3 sequence is 14 residues long. CDR3 sequence (DNA): TGTGCCAGCAGTTTGACTTGGGACAGGGATAAAGCTTTCTTT. Encoded protein: CASSLTWDRDKAFF.

This clonotype turned up a few times. This rearrangement joins TRBV7-9 to TRBJ2-1; weak D call: TRBD2 (5 bases). Trimming removed 3 bases from V and 4 bases from J, with 10 bases in between. The CDR3 is 14 amino acids. The germline V gene encodes CDR1 SEHNR and CDR2 FQNEAQ (reference sequence). The DNA of the CDR3 is TGTGCCAGCAGCTTCGAGGGCCTTTACAATGAGCAGTTCTTC. Its protein is CASSFEGLYNEQFF.

This clonotype was counted between two and nine times. The chain has TRBV6-1 and TRBJ1-2; tentative D call: TRBD1 (5 bases). Germline-derived CDR1 and CDR2 are MNHNS and SASEGT. This CDR3 comprises 17 residues. V was pared by 8 bases and J by 8 bases, with 30 bases between. CDR3 coding DNA: TGTGCCAGCTCAGACCCGGGGGGGTTTATAGAATCCCTCGGCTACACCTTC. It translates to CASSDPGGFIESLGYTF.

The rearrangement joins TRBV4-1 to TRBJ2-5; no definite D call. CDR3 length equals 14 residues. V lost 4 bases and J lost 0, with 9 bases in between. Germline loops: CDR1 MGHRA, CDR2 YSYEKL. The CDR3 protein is CASSRQTHQETQYF. The DNA of the CDR3 is TGCGCCAGCAGCCGCCAGACCCACCAAGAGACCCAGTACTTC.

This clonotype was observed many times. The V and J genes are TRBV5-1 and TRBJ1-1, with TRBD1 as a possible D gene (5 bases). V dropped 5 bases and J dropped 7 bases, with 12 bases sitting between them. This CDR3 has 12 amino acids. CDR1 is SGHRS, CDR2 YFSETQ, per germline. DNA of the CDR3: TGCGCCAGCAGTCCTGGGGGAGGTGAAGCTTTCTTT. Protein product: CASSPGGGEAFF.

This chain joins TRBV7-3 and TRBJ2-1; 7 nucleotides line up with TRBD2. Trimming cost V 2 bases and J 7 bases; bases outside gene matches: 8. The germline V gene encodes CDR1 SGHTA and CDR2 FQGTGA. The CDR3 covers 15 residues. The CDR3 loop reads CASSLLAGVSNEQFF. CDR3 in DNA: TGTGCCAGCAGCTTACTCGCGGGAGTCTCTAATGAGCAGTTCTTC.

The chain recombines TRBV21-1 with TRBJ2-3; TRBD2 is the table's D call and was not checked against the DNA. TRBV21-1 is an annotated pseudogene. This CDR3 is built from 17 residues. CDR3 amino acids: CASSKDICGVYTDTQYF. The DNA for the CDR3 is TGTGCCAGCAGCAAAGACATCTGCGGGGTTTACACAGATACGCAGTATTTT.

Turning to this clonotype: One junction end does not reproduce the germline sequence, and a read error may be involved. The gene calls are TRBV29-1 and TRBJ2-1, with no clear D. Germline loops: CDR1 SQVTM, CDR2 ANQGSEA. CDR3 length: 16 residues. The CDR3 region is CSAYMTVTMAHNVQFF. The CDR3 DNA sequence: TGCAGCGCTTACATGACCGTAACAATGGCACACAATGTGCAGTTCTTC.

This clonotype was picked up a small number of times. DNA for the CDR3: TGTGCCAGCAGTTTCGCAGTGTACAATGAGCAGTTCTTC. Translated: CASSFAVYNEQFF. This rearrangement joins TRBV27 to TRBJ2-1; D ambiguous. Trimming shortened V by 3 bases and J by 4 bases, and 7 bases separated the two germline ends. The CDR3 extends over 13 amino acids. Germline V lookup: CDR1 MNHEY, CDR2 SMNVEV (reference sequence).

This clonotype was counted a few times. CDR3 nucleotide sequence: TGTGCCAGCAGTAGGGGTAGGGCGGAATTCTACGAGCAGTACTTC. Translated: CASSRGRAEFYEQYF. The chain is built from TRBV12-3 or TRBV12-4 and TRBJ2-7; D possibly corresponds to TRBD1 (5 bases). The CDR3 has 15 residues. Trimming took off 5 bases at V and 3 bases at J, with 17 bases between the two ends.

This chain joins TRBV24-1 and TRBJ2-1, with D possibly matching TRBD2 (5 bases). The CDR3 is made up of 13 amino acids. Per germline, CDR1 KGHDR and CDR2 SFDVKD. The germline V and J ends were trimmed by 7 bases and 9 bases, with 15 bases remaining between them. CDR3 protein: CATSTRTGFEQFF. In DNA, the CDR3 is TGTGCCACCAGCACTAGGACGGGCTTTGAGCAGTTCTTC.

This clonotype was observed many times. CDR3 DNA: TGTGCCAGCAGTTCTAAACTAGCGGGAGATGGGAATGAGCAGTTCTTC. Translated, it gives CASSSKLAGDGNEQFF. The V gene is TRBV12-3 or TRBV12-4, the J gene TRBJ2-1; 11 bases agree with TRBD2. J gave up 7 bases and V 4 bases, and 9 bases lay outside the gene matches. The CDR3 covers 16 residues.

The rearrangement joins TRBV12-3 or TRBV12-4 to TRBJ2-3; D perhaps matches TRBD2 (5 bases). The ends were cut back, 2 bases at V and 6 bases at J, with 12 bases in the middle. The CDR3 totals 14 residues. DNA of the CDR3: TGTGCCAGCAGTTTATCGGGGAGAGGGGATACGCAGTATTTT. Protein sequence: CASSLSGRGDTQYF.

This clonotype was counted ten times or more. CDR3 nucleotides: TGTGCCAGCAGCTTAGATCCGGGGGACGAGCAGTACGTC. Residues: CASSLDPGDEQYV. The rearrangement uses TRBV7-8 and TRBJ2-7; D may be TRBD2 (6 bases). CDR3 length: 13 amino acids. Germline CDR1 SGHVS, CDR2 FQNEAQ. Trimming took 1 base from V and 5 from J, leaving 9 bases between them.

This clonotype was observed a few times. CDR3 DNA sequence: TGTGCCAGCAGCTCGACACAGGGACATAATTCACCCCTCCACTTT. As protein: CASSSTQGHNSPLHF. The V call is TRBV7-8, the J call TRBJ1-6; TRBD1 is a possible D gene (6 bases). V gave up 4 bases and J gave up 5 bases, with 12 bases separating them. The CDR3 consists of 15 residues. Per the germline V gene, CDR1 is SGHVS and CDR2 is FQNEAQ.

V gene TRBV11-2 combines with J gene TRBJ2-1; weak D call: TRBD2 (5 bases). Germline V gene lookup returns CDR1 SGHAT and CDR2 FQNNGV. The CDR3 spans 18 residues. Trimming shortened V by 6 bases and J by 5 bases, and 26 bases separated the two germline ends. The CDR3 loop is CASSVKPLASSPHNEQFF. CDR3 DNA sequence: TGTGCCAGCAGTGTTAAACCCCTAGCTAGTAGCCCACACAATGAGCAGTTCTTC.

The chain employs TRBV4-2 and TRBJ2-3; tentative D call: TRBD2 (7 bases). V was pared by 4 bases and J by 6 bases, with 14 bases between. Germline assignment: CDR1 LGHNA and CDR2 YNFKEQ. This CDR3 region has 14 residues. This CDR3 is CASSPLAGADTQYF. The CDR3 DNA reads as TGTGCCAGCAGCCCCCTCGCGGGGGCTGATACGCAGTATTTT.

V and J are TRBV10-3 and TRBJ2-1, with D unclear. The CDR3 length is 15 residues. V lost 0 bases, J lost 6 bases, and 12 bases lay in between. The germline CDR1 and CDR2 sequences are ENHRY and SYGVKD. CDR3 in amino acids: CAISESTVPLNEQFF. CDR3 nucleotides: TGTGCCATCAGTGAGTCGACGGTACCTCTCAATGAGCAGTTCTTC.

This rearrangement joins TRBV10-3 to TRBJ2-3; 13 bases map to TRBD2. The trim removed 2 bases at V and 5 bases at J, leaving 19 bases unmatched. Looked up from germline, CDR1 is ENHRY and CDR2 is SYGVKD. The CDR3 covers 21 residues. The CDR3 protein is CAISEPRWTSGGQTRGDTQYF. In DNA form, the CDR3 reads TGTGCCATCAGTGAGCCGCGATGGACTAGCGGGGGCCAGACCCGCGGAGATACGCAGTATTTT.

The gene calls are TRBV3-1 and TRBJ2-1; maybe TRBD1 (6 bases). CDR3 length: 17 residues. Trimming shortened V by 8 bases and J by 1 base, and 21 bases separated the two germline ends. Per the germline V gene, CDR1 is LGHDT and CDR2 is YNNKEL (reference sequence). In DNA form, the CDR3 reads TGTGCCAGCTCCACACAGTTCCTGGGGGCATCCTACAATGAGCAGTTCTTC. Its protein is CASSTQFLGASYNEQFF.

This clonotype appeared many times. The CDR3 region is CASSQEGQGAGYGYTF. CDR3 in DNA: TGCGCCAGCAGCCAAGAGGGGCAGGGGGCCGGCTATGGCTACACCTTC. The J gene is TRBJ1-2, the V gene TRBV4-1; 8 bases match TRBD1. The CDR3 extends over 16 amino acids. Germline V lookup: CDR1 MGHRA, CDR2 YSYEKL. V dropped 0 bases and J dropped 4; count of bases not matched to a gene: 7.

This clonotype was seen a handful of times. This rearrangement joins TRBV9 to TRBJ2-1; D not certain. The CDR3 is made up of 10 amino acids. CDR1 SGDLS and CDR2 YYNGEE come from the germline V gene. Trimming took 3 bases from V and 10 from J, leaving 5 bases between them. CDR3 sequence: CASSAPEQFF. The CDR3 nucleotides read TGTGCCAGCAGCGCCCCGGAGCAGTTCTTC.

This clonotype occurred a few times. The DNA of the CDR3 is TGCAGTGCTATTCCCCTTTACAATGAGCAGTTCTTC. Residues: CSAIPLYNEQFF. This chain connects TRBV20-1 to TRBJ2-1; D ambiguous. The V gene's germline CDR1 is DFQATT and CDR2 SNEGSKA (reference sequence). CDR3 size: 12 residues. Between the trimmed V and J ends, which lost 4 bases and 4 bases, there was a span of 8 bases.

In this sample, this clonotype turned up a few times. The V gene is TRBV29-1, the J gene TRBJ2-1; 11 nucleotides line up with TRBD1. After removal of 0 bases from V and 6 bases from J, the junction contained 10 bases not matched to a gene. The CDR3 covers 17 residues. Germline V gene sequence: CDR1 SQVTM, CDR2 ANQGSEA. CDR3 residues: CSVEDRPGQGGGNEQFF. CDR3 bases: TGCAGCGTTGAAGATCGCCCGGGACAGGGGGGGGGCAATGAGCAGTTCTTC.

The chain carries TRBV4-2 and TRBJ2-2; TRBD2 agrees at 12 bases. Germline CDR1 LGHNA, CDR2 YNFKEQ. The CDR3 has 18 amino acids. J gave up 0 bases and V 3 bases, and 5 bases lay outside the gene matches. The CDR3: CASSQLLAGGPNTGELFF. DNA for the CDR3: TGTGCCAGCAGCCAGCTACTAGCGGGGGGCCCGAACACCGGGGAGCTGTTTTTT.

This clonotype was counted many times. V is TRBV5-1 and J is TRBJ2-1; TRBD1 aligns across 7 bases. The CDR3 runs to 15 residues. Germline CDR1 and CDR2: SGHRS and YFSETQ. The V segment lost 3 bases and the J segment 4 bases; nucleotides outside the gene matches: 7. The CDR3 sequence: CASSSGQDSYNEQFF. The CDR3, as DNA: TGCGCCAGCAGCTCCGGACAGGACTCTTACAATGAGCAGTTCTTC.

This clonotype occurred a few times. CDR3 bases: TGTGCCAGCAGTTACCGGGGCTCTGGGGCCAACGTCCTGACTTTC. Translation: CASSYRGSGANVLTF. The chain uses TRBV6-2 or TRBV6-3 and TRBJ2-6, with a possible D match to TRBD2 (5 bases). Germline CDR1 is MNHEY and CDR2 is SVGEGT. This CDR3 comprises 15 residues. Trimming pared 2 bases from V and 0 bases from J, leaving 5 bases between.